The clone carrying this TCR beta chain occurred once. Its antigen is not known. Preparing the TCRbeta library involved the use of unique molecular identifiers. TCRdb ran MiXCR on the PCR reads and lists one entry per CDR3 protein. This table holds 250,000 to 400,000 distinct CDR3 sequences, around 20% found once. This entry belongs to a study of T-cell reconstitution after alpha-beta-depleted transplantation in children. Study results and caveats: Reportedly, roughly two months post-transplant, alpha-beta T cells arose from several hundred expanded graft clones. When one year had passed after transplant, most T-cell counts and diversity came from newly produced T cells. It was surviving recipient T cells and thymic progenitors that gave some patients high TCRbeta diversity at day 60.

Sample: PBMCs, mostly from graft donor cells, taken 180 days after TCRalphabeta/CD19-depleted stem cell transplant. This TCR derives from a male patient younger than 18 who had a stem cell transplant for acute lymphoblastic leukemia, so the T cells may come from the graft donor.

Here the CDR3 reads CASSSLGGAPNTGELFF. In nucleotides, the CDR3 is TGTGCCAGCAGTTCTCTCGGGGGGGCCCCGAACACCGGGGAGCTGTTTTTT. V usage is TRBV12-3 or TRBV12-4 and J usage is TRBJ2-2; 8 positions agree with TRBD2. The CDR3 is 17 residues long. The J segment lost 0 bases and the V segment lost 4 bases, leaving 7 bases of the junction unmatched.